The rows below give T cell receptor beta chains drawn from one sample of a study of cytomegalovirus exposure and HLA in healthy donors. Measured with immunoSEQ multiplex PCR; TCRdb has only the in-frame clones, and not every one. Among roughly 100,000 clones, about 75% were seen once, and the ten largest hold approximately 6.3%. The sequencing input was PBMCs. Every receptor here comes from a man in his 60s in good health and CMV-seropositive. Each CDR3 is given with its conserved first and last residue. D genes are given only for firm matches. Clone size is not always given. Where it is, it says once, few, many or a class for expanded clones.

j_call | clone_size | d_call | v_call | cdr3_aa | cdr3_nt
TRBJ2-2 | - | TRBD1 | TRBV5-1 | CASSPGQNTGELFF | TGCGCCAGCAGCCCGGGACAGAACACCGGGGAGCTGTTTTTC
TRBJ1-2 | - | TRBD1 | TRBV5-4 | CASSVNRGDYGYTF | TGTGCCAGCAGCGTAAACAGGGGGGACTATGGCTACACCTTC
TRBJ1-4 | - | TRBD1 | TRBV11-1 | CASSLRGQPNEKLFF | TGTGCCAGCAGCTTAAGGGGACAGCCGAATGAAAAACTGTTTTTT
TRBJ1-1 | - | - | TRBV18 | CASSPPTGTSEAFF | TGTGCCAGCTCACCACCGACAGGAACATCTGAAGCTTTCTTT
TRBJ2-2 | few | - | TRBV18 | CASSPPSTGELFF | TGTGCCAGCTCACCACCGAGCACCGGGGAGCTGTTTTTT
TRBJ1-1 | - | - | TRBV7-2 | CASSPIGGTEAFF | TGTGCCAGCAGCCCAATCGGGGGGACTGAAGCTTTCTTT
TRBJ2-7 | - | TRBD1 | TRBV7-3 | CASSLGYGDRGDEQYF | TGTGCCAGCAGCTTAGGGTACGGGGACAGGGGCGACGAGCAGTACTTC
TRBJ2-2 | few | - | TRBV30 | CAWSRPPRTGELFF | TGTGCCTGGAGCCGGCCCCCCAGGACCGGGGAGCTGTTTTTT
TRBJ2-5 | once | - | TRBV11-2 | CASSPTGGWLSETQYF | TGTGCCAGCAGTCCGACGGGGGGCTGGCTAAGTGAGACCCAGTACTTC
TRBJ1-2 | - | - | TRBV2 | CASRTPTGAKGYTF | TGTGCCAGCAGGACACCGACAGGTGCCAAAGGCTACACCTTC
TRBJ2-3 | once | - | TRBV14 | CASSPPGLPDTQYF | TGTGCCAGCAGTCCCCCAGGACTACCAGATACGCAGTATTTT
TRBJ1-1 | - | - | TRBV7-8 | CASKVAGSEAFF | TGTGCCAGCAAGGTGGCAGGGTCTGAAGCTTTCTTT
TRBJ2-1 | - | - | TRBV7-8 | CASSLLDRQWNNEQFF | TGTGCCAGCAGCTTACTTGACAGACAGTGGAACAATGAGCAGTTCTTC
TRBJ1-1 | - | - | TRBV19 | CASSIVLGREAFF | TGTGCCAGTAGTATAGTGTTGGGCAGAGAAGCTTTCTTT
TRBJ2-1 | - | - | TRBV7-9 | CASSHNYNEQFF | TGTGCCAGCAGCCACAACTACAATGAGCAGTTCTTC
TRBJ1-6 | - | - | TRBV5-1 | CASSLPGDDSPLHF | TGCGCCAGCAGCTTACCAGGGGATGACTCACCCCTCCACTTT
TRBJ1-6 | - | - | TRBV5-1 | CASSPRVGGSPLHF | TGCGCCAGCAGCCCGCGGGTGGGAGGCTCACCCCTCCACTTT
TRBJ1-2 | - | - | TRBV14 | CASSQDYSYGYTF | TGTGCCAGCAGCCAAGATTATAGCTATGGCTACACCTTC
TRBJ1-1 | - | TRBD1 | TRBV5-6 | CASSLAGGALNTEAFF | TGTGCCAGCAGCTTAGCAGGGGGCGCCTTGAACACTGAAGCTTTCTTT
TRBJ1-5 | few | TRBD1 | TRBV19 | CASSRDRGQPQHF | TGTGCCAGTAGTAGGGACAGGGGGCAGCCCCAGCATTTT
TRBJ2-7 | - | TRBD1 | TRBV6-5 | CASSRRDRGAEQYF | TGTGCCAGCAGCCGACGGGACAGGGGCGCCGAGCAGTACTTC
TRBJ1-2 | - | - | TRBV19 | CASSLSQGNYGYTF | TGTGCCAGTAGCCTGTCACAGGGAAACTATGGCTACACCTTC
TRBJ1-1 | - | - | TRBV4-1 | CASSHAGFMNTEAFF | TGCGCCAGCAGCCACGCGGGATTTATGAACACTGAAGCTTTCTTT
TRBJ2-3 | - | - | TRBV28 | CASSFTGVETDTQYF | TGTGCCAGCAGTTTTACGGGGGTTGAAACAGATACGCAGTATTTT
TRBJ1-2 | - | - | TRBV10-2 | CASSELAGLGQGYTF | TGCGCCAGCAGTGAGTTAGCAGGGCTTGGACAAGGCTACACCTTC
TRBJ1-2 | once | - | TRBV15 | CATSRESQGEMGGYTF | TGTGCCACCAGCAGAGAGAGCCAGGGTGAAATGGGTGGCTACACCTTC
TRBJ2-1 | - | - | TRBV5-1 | CASSARLGGSYNEQFF | TGCGCCAGCAGCGCGCGACTAGGAGGCTCCTACAATGAGCAGTTCTTC
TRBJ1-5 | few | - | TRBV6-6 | CASSLPAGATPQHF | TGTGCCAGCAGCTTACCCGCGGGGGCGACGCCCCAGCATTTT
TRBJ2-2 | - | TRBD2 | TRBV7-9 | CASSLIAGVANTGELFF | TGTGCCAGCAGCTTGATAGCGGGGGTGGCGAACACCGGGGAGCTGTTTTTT
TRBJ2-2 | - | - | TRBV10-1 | CASSTGISGELFF | TGCGCCAGCAGTACAGGGATCTCCGGGGAGCTGTTTTTT
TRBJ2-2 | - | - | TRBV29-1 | CSVESRVNTGELFF | TGCAGCGTTGAATCGCGGGTGAACACCGGGGAGCTGTTTTTT
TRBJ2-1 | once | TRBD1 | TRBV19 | CASNPRDRGYNEQFF | TGTGCCAGTAACCCCCGGGACAGGGGATACAATGAGCAGTTCTTC
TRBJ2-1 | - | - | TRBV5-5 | CASSPLARQGLRSSYNEQFF | TGTGCCAGCAGCCCCCTGGCGCGGCAGGGCCTTCGAAGCTCCTACAATGAGCAGTTCTTC
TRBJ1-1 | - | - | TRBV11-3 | CASSLGDLNTEAFF | TGTGCCAGCAGCTTGGGAGACTTGAACACTGAAGCTTTCTTT
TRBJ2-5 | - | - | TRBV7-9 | CASRSGSETQYF | TGTGCCAGCAGGTCAGGGTCAGAGACCCAGTACTTC
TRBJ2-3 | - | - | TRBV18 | CASSPLPTEKEQYF | TGTGCCAGCTCACCACTACCGACAGAGAAGGAGCAGTATTTT
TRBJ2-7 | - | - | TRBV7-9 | CASSSRELSAYEQYF | TGTGCCAGCAGCTCCCGGGAGCTGAGCGCCTACGAGCAGTACTTC
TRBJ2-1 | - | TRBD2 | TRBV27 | CASSLQTRALLAGLRNEQFF | TGTGCCAGCAGTTTGCAGACTAGGGCCCTTCTAGCGGGCCTACGCAATGAGCAGTTCTTC
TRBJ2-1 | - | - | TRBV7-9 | CASSFQTWEQFF | TGTGCCAGCAGCTTCCAGACTTGGGAGCAGTTCTTC
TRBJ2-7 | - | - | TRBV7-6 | CASSRDTKGYEQYF | TGTGCCAGCAGCCGGGACACGAAAGGCTACGAGCAGTACTTC
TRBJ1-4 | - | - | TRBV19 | CASTDSPTNEKLFF | TGTGCCAGTACTGACAGCCCAACTAATGAAAAACTGTTTTTT